The next 10 T cell receptor beta chains were all read from a single sample in a study of T cells expressing NK-cell markers. TCRdb derives one entry per CDR3 protein from the 5' RACE reads, leaving out DNA. The sample totals about 120,000 distinct CDR3 sequences. Sequencing was done on a sample of blood T cells: a sorted CD56 or NKG2C T cell subset, CD4+ or CD8+ T cells, or bulk PBMC T cells (not recorded which). These receptors were obtained from a woman aged 18 to 75 in good health.

The chain combines TRBV7-8 with TRBJ2-5; TCRdb's D gene call, TRBD1, goes unchecked for lack of DNA. The CDR3 loop spans 14 amino acids. Germline V CDR1 and CDR2: SGHVS, FQNEAQ. CDR3: CASLAGAPQETQYF.

This rearrangement joins TRBV20-1 to TRBJ2-2. CDR3 length: 12 amino acids. Germline CDR1 DFQATT, CDR2 SNEGSKA (reference sequence). CDR3 sequence reads: CSARMRTGELFF.

CDR3 loop: CSAREWRSDTQYF. The V gene is TRBV20-1, the J gene TRBJ2-3. This CDR3 region has 13 residues. Germline V gene sequence: CDR1 DFQATT, CDR2 SNEGSKA (reference sequence).

This rearrangement joins TRBV11-2 to TRBJ2-7; TCRdb returns TRBD1, unconfirmable since there is no DNA. The CDR3 covers 17 residues. Germline-derived CDR1 and CDR2 are SGHAT and FQNNGV. The CDR3 loop is CASSPGGIISDSYEQYF.

CDR3 amino acids: CSVEDRGAGEQFF. This chain connects TRBV29-1 to TRBJ2-1; the TRBD1 assignment by TCRdb is unverifiable without DNA. CDR1 is SQVTM and CDR2 is ANQGSEA in the germline V gene. This CDR3 spans 13 amino acids.

V usage is TRBV29-1 and J usage is TRBJ1-2; TCRdb designates TRBD1, a call that cannot be tested without DNA. Germline V gene lookup returns CDR1 SQVTM and CDR2 ANQGSEA. CDR3 size: 13 residues. The CDR3 region is CSVPGQFPYGYTF.

This sequence joins TRBV4-3 and TRBJ1-6; TCRdb's D call of TRBD1 is untestable without DNA. There are 17 residues in the CDR3. CDR1 is LGHNA and CDR2 is YSLEER in the germline V gene. The CDR3: CASSQGLGQGINSPLHF.

The gene calls are TRBV9 and TRBJ2-2; TCRdb's D call of TRBD1 is untestable without DNA. The V gene's germline CDR1 is SGDLS and CDR2 YYNGEE. CDR3 length equals 15 residues. The CDR3 sequence is CASSPGTVVPGELFF.

J is TRBJ1-1 and V is TRBV29-1. This CDR3 has 12 residues. The V gene's germline CDR1 is SQVTM and CDR2 ANQGSEA. The CDR3 sequence: CSVEADTTEAFF.

V gene TRBV7-9 combines with J gene TRBJ2-7; with no DNA, the TCRdb D assignment of TRBD2 cannot be verified. The germline V gene has CDR1 SEHNR and CDR2 FQNEAQ (reference sequence). The CDR3 is 13 amino acids. This chain's CDR3 is CASSFGTSDEQYF.